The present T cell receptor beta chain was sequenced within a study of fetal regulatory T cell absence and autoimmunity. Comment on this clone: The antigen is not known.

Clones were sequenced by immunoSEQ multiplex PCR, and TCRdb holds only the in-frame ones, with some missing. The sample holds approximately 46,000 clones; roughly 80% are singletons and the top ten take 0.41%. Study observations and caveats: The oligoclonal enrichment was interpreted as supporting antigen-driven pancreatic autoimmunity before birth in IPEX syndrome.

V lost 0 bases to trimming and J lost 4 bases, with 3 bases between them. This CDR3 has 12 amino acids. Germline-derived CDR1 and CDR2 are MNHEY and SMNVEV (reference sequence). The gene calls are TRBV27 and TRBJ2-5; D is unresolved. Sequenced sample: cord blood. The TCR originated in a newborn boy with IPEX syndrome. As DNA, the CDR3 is TGTGCCAGCAGTTTATCGGGAGAGACCCAGTACTTC. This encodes CASSLSGETQYF.